The clone carrying this T cell receptor (beta chain) has a single count. The sample originates from a study of control samples from healthy donors and cancer patients. Repertoires were generated with immunoSEQ multiplex PCR, while TCRdb's copy carries only in-frame clones and drops some. There are approximately 150,000 clones in the sample; around nine tenths occur only once, and 0.68% lies in the top ten. CDR1 SEHNR and CDR2 FQNEAQ come from the germline V gene (reference sequence). The CDR3 length is 16 residues. Deletions cut 1 base from V and 4 bases from J, with 16 bases between. The sequence derives from a woman under 40 in good health. The V gene is TRBV7-9, the J gene TRBJ1-1; D gene unclear. The sequenced sample consisted of blood. The CDR3 region is CASSLDSRGGRTEAFF. The CDR3 DNA reads TGTGCCAGCAGCTTAGACTCCCGTGGAGGGCGCACTGAAGCTTTCTTT.